The T cell receptor beta chain under discussion was sequenced for a study of cytomegalovirus exposure and HLA in healthy donors. Study-level findings and limits: The authors listed about 170 TCR beta chains as cytomegalovirus-associated. Most TCR sequences were uncommon, yet certain public TCRs appeared in many donors.

TCRdb's table, derived via immunoSEQ multiplex PCR, lists solely in-frame clones and lacks some. The sample records some 260,000 clones, less than 95% being singletons. This clone was observed once. Its antigen remains unidentified. The CDR3 length is 15 residues. V dropped 10 bases and J dropped 9 bases, with 25 bases sitting between them. Germline V CDR1 and CDR2: MDHEN, SYDVKM. The 120-subject validation cohort, separate from the approximately 670-subject first cohort, included the donors. Sequencing was done on a sample of PBMCs. The chain links TRBV28 to TRBJ2-1, with a weak D call TRBD2 (6 bases). The origin of this receptor is a woman in her 30s in good health and CMV-seronegative. In nucleotides, the CDR3 is TGTGCCACTACCGCTCTAGGGCTAGCGTATAGTGAGCAGTTCTTC. Protein sequence: CATTALGLAYSEQFF.